One and the same sample provided the 5 T cell receptor beta chains below, sequenced in a study of cytomegalovirus exposure and HLA in healthy donors. The table came from immunoSEQ multiplex PCR; TCRdb's copy has only in-frame clones and leaves some out. The data show roughly 150,000 clones, about 80% seen once. The sequencing sample was made of PBMCs. Every receptor here comes from a man aged 25-40 years in good health and CMV-seropositive.

The V call is TRBV7-2, the J call TRBJ1-3, with 7 bases fitting TRBD1. The V and J ends lost 5 bases and 0 bases, in that order; junction bases with no gene match: 13. The CDR3 has 18 amino acids. Germline lookup yields CDR1 SGHTA and CDR2 FQGNSA. The CDR3 reads CASSLTLQGKSSGNTIYF. Written as DNA, the CDR3 is TGTGCCAGCAGCCTCACCTTACAGGGGAAGAGCTCTGGAAACACCATATATTTT.

The rearrangement links TRBV7-6 to TRBJ1-1; D gene ambiguous. The CDR3 length is 15 residues. Germline-derived CDR1 and CDR2 are SGHVS and FNYEAQ. The ends were cut back, 2 bases at V and 4 bases at J, with 14 bases in the middle. This CDR3 reads CASSLFERPGTEAFF. The CDR3 coding sequence is TGTGCCAGCAGCTTATTCGAGAGACCGGGCACTGAAGCTTTCTTT. Together with reference TRBV7-6 and TRBJ1-1, the CDR3 gives the full variable domain: GAGVSQSPRYKVTKRGQDVALRCDPISGHVSLYWYRQALGQGPEFLTYFNYEAQQDKSGLPNDRFSAERPEGSISTLTIQRTEQRDSAMYRCASSLFERPGTEAFFGQGTRLTVV.

V usage is TRBV19 and J usage is TRBJ1-2; D uncertain. The CDR3 runs 12 residues. Per the germline V gene, CDR1 is LNHDA and CDR2 is SQIVND (reference sequence). V dropped 4 bases and J dropped 3 bases, with 6 bases sitting between them. The CDR3 loop reads CASSKLDYGYTF. The CDR3 DNA reads as TGTGCCAGTAGTAAGCTAGACTATGGCTACACCTTC. The full variable domain, in which reference TRBV19 and TRBJ1-2 provide the parts outside the CDR3, is DGGITQSPKYLFRKEGQNVTLSCEQNLNHDAMYWYRQDPGQGLRLIYYSQIVNDFQKGDIAEGYSVSREKKESFPLTVTSAQKNPTAFYLCASSKLDYGYTFGSGTRLTVV.

This clone has just a few counts. V is TRBV11-3 and J is TRBJ1-2; possibly TRBD1 for D (6 bases). The V gene's germline CDR1 is SGHNT and CDR2 YENEEA. The CDR3 runs 14 residues. V shed 5 bases and J shed 7 bases, with 17 bases lying between them. Here the CDR3 reads CASSRHRDGGGYTF. The CDR3 DNA sequence: TGTGCCAGCAGCCGGCACAGGGACGGCGGTGGCTACACCTTC.

V is TRBV7-2 and J is TRBJ1-4; D is ambiguous. CDR3 length equals 15 residues. Germline assignment: CDR1 SGHTA and CDR2 FQGNSA. Trimming stripped 1 base from V and 8 bases from J, with 14 bases between. Written as DNA, the CDR3 is TGTGCCAGCAGCTTAGAGAGGACTTTCGGAGAAAAACTGTTTTTT. Its translation: CASSLERTFGEKLFF.